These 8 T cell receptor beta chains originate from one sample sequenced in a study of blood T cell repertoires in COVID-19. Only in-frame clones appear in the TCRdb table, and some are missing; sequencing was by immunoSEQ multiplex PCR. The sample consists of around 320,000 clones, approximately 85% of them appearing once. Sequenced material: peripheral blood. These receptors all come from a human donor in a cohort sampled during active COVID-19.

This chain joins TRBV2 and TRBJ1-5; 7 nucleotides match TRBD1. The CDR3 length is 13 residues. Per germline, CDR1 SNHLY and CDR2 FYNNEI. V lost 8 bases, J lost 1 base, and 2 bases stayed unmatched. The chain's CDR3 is CASLQGSNQPQHF. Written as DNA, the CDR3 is TGTGCCAGCCTACAGGGGAGCAATCAGCCCCAGCATTTT. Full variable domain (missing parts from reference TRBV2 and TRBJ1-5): EPEVTQTPSHQVTQMGQEVILRCVPISNHLYFYWYRQILGQKVEFLVSFYNNEISEKSEIFDDQFSVERPDGSNFTLKIRSTKLEDSAMYFCASLQGSNQPQHFGDGTRLSIL.

CDR3 in amino acids: CASSYRGGSHQPQHF. Here the CDR3 DNA reads TGTGCCAGCAGTTACAGGGGAGGAAGCCATCAGCCCCAGCATTTT. V usage is TRBV2 and J usage is TRBJ1-5; the match to TRBD1 covers 7 bases. After removal of 5 bases from V and 5 bases from J, the junction contained 9 bases not matched to a gene. There are 15 residues in the CDR3. Germline lookup yields CDR1 SNHLY and CDR2 FYNNEI.

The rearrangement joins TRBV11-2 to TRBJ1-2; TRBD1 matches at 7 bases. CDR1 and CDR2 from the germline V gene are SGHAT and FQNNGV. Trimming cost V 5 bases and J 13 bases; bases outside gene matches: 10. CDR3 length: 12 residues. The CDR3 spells CASSPDQGGSTF. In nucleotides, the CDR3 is TGTGCCAGCAGCCCTGACCAGGGGGGAAGCACCTTC.

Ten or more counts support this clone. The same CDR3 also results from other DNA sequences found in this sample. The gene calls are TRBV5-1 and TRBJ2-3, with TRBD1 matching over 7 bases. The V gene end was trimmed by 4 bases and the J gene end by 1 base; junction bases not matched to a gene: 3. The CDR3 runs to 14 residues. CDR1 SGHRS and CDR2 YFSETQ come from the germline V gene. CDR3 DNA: TGCGCCAGCAGCCGGGACAGAGGCACAGATACGCAGTATTTT. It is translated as CASSRDRGTDTQYF.

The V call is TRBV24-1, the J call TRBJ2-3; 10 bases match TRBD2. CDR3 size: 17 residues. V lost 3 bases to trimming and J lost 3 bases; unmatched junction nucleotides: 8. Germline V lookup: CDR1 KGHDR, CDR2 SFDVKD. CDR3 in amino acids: CATSDTPLAGKTDTQYF. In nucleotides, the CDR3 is TGTGCCACCAGTGATACCCCACTAGCGGGGAAAACAGATACGCAGTATTTT.

The CDR3 coding sequence is TGTGCCACCTCGCAGGGTGGCCTGGGACTGTTTTTT. This translates into CATSQGGLGLFF. The gene calls are TRBV12-3 or TRBV12-4 and TRBJ1-4, with TRBD1 as a possible D gene (5 bases). This CDR3 spans 12 amino acids. The V and J ends lost 10 bases and 13 bases respectively, with 19 bases between them.

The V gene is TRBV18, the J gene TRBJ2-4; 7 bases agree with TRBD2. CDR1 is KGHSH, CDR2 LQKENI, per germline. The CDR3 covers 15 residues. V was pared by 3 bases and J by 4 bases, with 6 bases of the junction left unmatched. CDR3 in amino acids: CASSPTFSGKNIQYF. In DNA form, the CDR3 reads TGTGCCAGCTCACCTACTTTTAGCGGGAAAAACATTCAGTACTTC.

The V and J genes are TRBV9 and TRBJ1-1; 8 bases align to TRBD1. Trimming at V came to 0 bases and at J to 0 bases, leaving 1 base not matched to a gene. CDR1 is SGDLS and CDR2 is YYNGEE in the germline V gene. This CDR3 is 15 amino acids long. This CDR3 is CASSVGTGMNTEAFF. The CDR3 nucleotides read TGTGCCAGCAGCGTAGGGACAGGGATGAACACTGAAGCTTTCTTT.